Below are 14 T cell receptor beta chains sequenced from a single sample in a study of blood T cell repertoires in COVID-19. Method: immunoSEQ multiplex PCR; TCRdb's copy keeps in-frame clones and lacks some. The data show tens of thousands of clones, with about four fifths seen just once and 4% to 5.5% held by the top ten. The sample comprised peripheral blood. Receptors originate from a woman of 80 years or more with active or convalescent COVID-19.

This chain connects TRBV19 to TRBJ2-1, with TRBD1 identical over 8 bases. Germline CDR1 reads LNHDA; CDR2 reads SQIVND (reference sequence). V shed 8 bases, J shed 4 bases, and the junction held 10 bases outside the gene matches. The CDR3 has 15 residues. CDR3: CASVLDRGGYNEQFF. For the CDR3, the DNA is TGTGCCAGTGTTCTAGACAGGGGCGGGTACAATGAGCAGTTCTTC. The whole variable domain, filled in from reference TRBV19 and TRBJ2-1, reads DGGITQSPKYLFRKEGQNVTLSCEQNLNHDAMYWYRQDPGQGLRLIYYSQIVNDFQKGDIAEGYSVSREKKESFPLTVTSAQKNPTAFYLCASVLDRGGYNEQFFGPGTRLTVL.

The gene calls are TRBV7-2 and TRBJ1-6; possible D gene TRBD1, 6 bases. CDR1 is SGHTA and CDR2 is FQGNSA in the germline V gene. V was trimmed by 3 bases and J by 11 bases, leaving 23 bases between them. The length of the CDR3 is 17 residues. The CDR3 DNA follows: TGTGCCAGCAGCTTCCTCCCCTTCCAGGGGAGTAGGACACCCCTCCACTTT. This encodes CASSFLPFQGSRTPLHF.

The V gene is TRBV19, the J gene TRBJ1-2; D perhaps matches TRBD1 (5 bases). CDR3 length: 15 amino acids. V shed 8 bases and J shed 3 bases, with 19 bases lying between them. Germline CDR1 reads LNHDA; CDR2 reads SQIVND (reference sequence). DNA of the CDR3: TGTGCCAGTCGCACGTACGGGGACTCCTACTATGGCTACACCTTC. The encoded protein is CASRTYGDSYYGYTF.

This chain links TRBV2 with TRBJ2-7; 8 positions match TRBD1. Trimming cost V 5 bases and J 12 bases; bases outside gene matches: 12. This CDR3 comprises 13 residues. The germline V gene encodes CDR1 SNHLY and CDR2 FYNNEI. The CDR3 loop reads CASSTGQAGKGYF. CDR3 sequence (DNA): TGTGCCAGCAGTACGGGACAGGCAGGCAAGGGGTACTTC.

This chain connects TRBV7-3 to TRBJ2-2; the D is unclear. Germline CDR1 is SGHTA and CDR2 is FQGTGA. The V and J ends lost 5 bases and 6 bases respectively, with 7 bases between them. This CDR3 is built from 12 residues. In DNA, the CDR3 is TGTGCCAGCAGCCACTACGCCGGGGAGCTGTTTTTT. This encodes CASSHYAGELFF.

V usage is TRBV5-3 and J usage is TRBJ1-2; D call uncertain. TRBV5-3 is placed among ORFs of uncertain function. This CDR3 spans 15 amino acids. The V end was cut by 2 bases, the J end by 4 bases, with 15 bases between. For the CDR3, the DNA is TGTGCCAGAAGCTTTAGAACCAGAGGCATCTATGGCTACACCTTC. Its protein product is CARSFRTRGIYGYTF.

The V call is TRBV19, the J call TRBJ2-7, with 8 bases matching TRBD1. With 4 bases clipped from V and 0 bases from J, the junction kept 5 bases outside the gene matches. Germline V lookup: CDR1 LNHDA, CDR2 SQIVND (reference sequence). The CDR3 contains 15 residues. The CDR3 reads CASSSAGTGSYEQYF. Written as DNA, the CDR3 is TGTGCCAGTAGTAGCGCCGGGACAGGCTCCTACGAGCAGTACTTC.

This sequence joins TRBV13 and TRBJ2-3; TRBD2 is a possible D gene (5 bases). There are 18 residues in the CDR3. The germline V gene has CDR1 PRHDT and CDR2 FYEKMQ (reference sequence). Trimming took 5 bases from V and 5 from J, leaving 26 bases between them. The chain's CDR3 is CASSDRPSLDPIRDTQYF. CDR3 bases: TGTGCCAGCAGCGACCGCCCTTCACTAGACCCAATCCGAGATACGCAGTATTTT.

The rearrangement joins TRBV11-2 to TRBJ2-7, with D possibly matching TRBD2 (5 bases). This CDR3 spans 13 amino acids. CDR1 and CDR2 (germline): SGHAT, FQNNGV. V was clipped by 5 bases and J by 2 bases, with 10 bases between them. The CDR3 DNA reads TGTGCCAGCAGCCTAGCAGGCACCTACGAGCAGTACTTC. Residues: CASSLAGTYEQYF.

The chain is built from TRBV24-1 and TRBJ2-1; 7 bases align to TRBD2. With V trimmed by 6 bases and J by 5 bases, 9 bases remained unmatched. The germline V gene has CDR1 KGHDR and CDR2 SFDVKD. The CDR3 contains 15 residues. CDR3 in DNA: TGTGCCACCAGTCGCCGAGGCGCGGGGGACAATGAGCAGTTCTTC. Translated, it gives CATSRRGAGDNEQFF.

CDR3 sequence reads: CASSIGTGHSNQPQHF. The CDR3 nucleotides read TGTGCCAGTAGTATCGGGACAGGACATAGCAATCAGCCCCAGCATTTT. The chain is built from TRBV19 and TRBJ1-5, with 8 nucleotides matching TRBD1. The CDR3 is 16 residues long. Germline CDR1 reads LNHDA; CDR2 reads SQIVND (reference sequence). The V segment lost 3 bases and the J segment 0 bases; nucleotides outside the gene matches: 4.

The CDR3 region has the DNA TGCGCCAGCAGCGCGGCCGGGACAGGGACAAGAAGCCGGGGACTGTTTTTT. Translating it yields CASSAAGTGTRSRGLFF. V and J are TRBV5-1 and TRBJ1-4, with TRBD1 matching over 9 bases. This CDR3 comprises 17 residues. Trimming removed 4 bases from V and 13 bases from J; junction bases left unmatched: 20. Looked up from germline, CDR1 is SGHRS and CDR2 is YFSETQ.

The rearrangement links TRBV18 to TRBJ1-1; 9 bases agree with TRBD1. This CDR3 region has 17 residues. The germline V gene has CDR1 KGHSH and CDR2 LQKENI. Trimming at V came to 1 base and at J to 7 bases, leaving 13 bases not matched to a gene. The DNA for the CDR3 is TGTGCCAGCTCACCACGAGGGATGGACAGGGGTGTTGGTGAAGCTTTCTTT. Amino acids: CASSPRGMDRGVGEAFF.

This chain links TRBV4-3 with TRBJ1-4, with 9 bases identical to TRBD1. Germline CDR1 is LGHNA and CDR2 is YSLEER. V shed 4 bases, J shed 7 bases, and the junction held 4 bases outside the gene matches. This CDR3 comprises 14 residues. The CDR3 region has the DNA TGCGCCAGCAGCCTCGGGACAGGGACTGAAAAACTGTTTTTT. Amino acids: CASSLGTGTEKLFF.